A single TCR beta chain is shown here with its context. It lacks a known antigen. The sample holds no much larger clone one base away, and base qualities are not on file. The germline V gene supplies CDR1 LGHNA and CDR2 YSLEER. From cysteine to phenylalanine, the CDR3 is 18 amino acids long. The sequence is cut down to CDR3 DNA, 54 bases in frame from base 1. Germline trimming amounts to 5 bases on V and 5 bases on J, with 10 as the count of junction bases outside the gene matches. Using the deep immunoSEQ assay, multiplex PCR amplified TCR CDR3 regions from genomic DNA. Extracted genomic DNA from each cell subset was distributed evenly across all wells of several immunoSEQ 96-well plates, and each plate was treated as a replicate. Each replicate PCR for sorted subsets received about 220 ng genomic DNA, equal to roughly 29,000 T cell genomes. The purified libraries were quantified using a Qubit 3.0 fluorometer, sized with a Bioanalyzer 2100, and then quantified again using the KAPA Library Quantification kit. Every immunoSEQ 96-well plate was sequenced on a separate single-read 150-cycle Illumina NextSeq 550 flow cell. Processing in the source paper ran as follows. Because only junctional sequences without quality scores were contained in the immunoSEQ output, filtering matching that applied to full-length reads could not be performed. To assign V/J genes and CDR3, sequences were annotated against IMGT germline references using PyIR, a Python wrapper for IgBLAST v1.9. Any read was removed if the V/J assignment was weak (E-value above 1e-6), the CDR3 was missing, or the read contained stop codons, out-of-frame junctions, or ambiguous translated residues. V3J clonotypes were defined as sequences sharing the same inferred V gene, J gene, and CDR3 amino acid sequence. Percentage overlap between repertoires was computed as shared unique clonotypes divided by the size of the smaller repertoire. Richness of each repertoire was evaluated using RTK rarefaction, the Chao1 estimator, and Recon v2.1 estimates of unobserved clonotypes. OLGA was used to compute generation probabilities for all TCRbeta clonotypes that the gDNA method yielded from several donors. Entries here come from immuneACCESS through TCRdb and include only in-frame sequences with V and J called. Some clones fail to appear in such tables; in the studies checked, an unresolved V gene covers under half of the shortfall, and the cause of the remainder is unknown. For V, J and clone size, that table is used; D and trimming come from the DNA. In this sample the table shows roughly 1.5 million clones, around 98% of which occur a single time. The top ten clonotypes cover roughly 0.45% of the sample.

The donors were healthy, HIV-negative adults who had no recently reported acute infections or vaccinations. Every donor was a Caucasian adult living in Nashville, Tennessee, USA. CD4+ T cells were enriched by magnetic negative selection; naive cells were then positively selected on CD45RA, and the negative fraction formed the memory subset. After blood collection by leukapheresis, PBMCs were isolated using Ficoll-Histopaque density gradient centrifugation and then cryopreserved in the vapor phase of liquid nitrogen. Analytical flow cytometry was used to check the purity and quantity of each magnetically sorted T cell population. Each sorted fraction had its genomic DNA isolated and then quantified by UV absorbance on a Nanodrop 2000c. These data belong to a study of shared clonotypes between healthy human individuals (dated by TCRdb to between 2020 and 2021). Regarding the study in general: A couple of women and three men aged 18 to 49 years were included in the cohort. For each donor, three plates each were used for CD4 naive and CD4 memory, two plates were used for CD8 naive, and one plate was used for CD8 memory. The study deeply sequenced blood TCR repertoires of several healthy adults to estimate repertoire size and the extent of clonotype sharing between individuals. Different laboratories and diverse techniques were used to prepare libraries and sequence TCR repertoires, to increase sequencing depth and limit assay-specific biases. Per donor, leukapheresis produced somewhere between about 0.85 and 9.5 billion PBMCs. Results and caveats for the whole study, not just this receptor: Compared with non-shared clonotypes, the clonotypes found in all four sorted-subset donors had higher generation probabilities. The small number of donors limited the genetic and exposure-history diversity represented. Even with the large sequencing depth, rarefaction of the sorted-subset datasets indicated that sequencing was incomplete. Naive subsets generally had larger estimated clonotype richness than memory subsets. Sharing across several donors was observed for roughly 5.4% of naive CD4, less than 4% of naive CD8, over 2% of memory CD4, and around 0.44% of memory CD8 clonotypes. Pairwise subsampling led to the expectation that sequencing depth would affect the degree of clonotype sharing among donors. Sampling was restricted to blood, and TCR repertoires in tissue are likely to differ from TCR repertoires in blood.

This receptor was taken from a man aged 25 to 40 in good health. The sequenced sample was naive CD4+ T cells sorted from blood. Per the publication, the cell subset or site label means: CD45RA+ positively selected. The chain was built from TRBV4-3 and TRBJ2-2; 14 of the junction bases match TRBD2. Here the CDR3 is given as CASSTSRLAGGITGELFF. The nucleotide sequence reads as follows: TGCGCCAGCAGCACCAGCCGACTAGCGGGAGGGATTACCGGGGAGCTGTTTTTT.